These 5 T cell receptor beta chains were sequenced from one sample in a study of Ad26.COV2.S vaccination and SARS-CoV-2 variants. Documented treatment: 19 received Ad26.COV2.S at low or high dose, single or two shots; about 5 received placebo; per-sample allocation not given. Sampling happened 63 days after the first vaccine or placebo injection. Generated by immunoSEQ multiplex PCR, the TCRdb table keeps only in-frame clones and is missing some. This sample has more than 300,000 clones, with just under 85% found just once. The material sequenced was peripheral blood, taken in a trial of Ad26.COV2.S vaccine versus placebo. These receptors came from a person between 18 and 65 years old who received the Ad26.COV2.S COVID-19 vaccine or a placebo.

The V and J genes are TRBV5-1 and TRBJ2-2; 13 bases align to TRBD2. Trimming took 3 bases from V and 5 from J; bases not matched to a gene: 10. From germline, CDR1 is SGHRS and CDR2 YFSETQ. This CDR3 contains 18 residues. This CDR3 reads CASSSTSGGADYTGELFF. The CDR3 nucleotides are TGCGCCAGCAGCTCCACTAGCGGGGGGGCCGATTATACCGGGGAGCTGTTTTTT.

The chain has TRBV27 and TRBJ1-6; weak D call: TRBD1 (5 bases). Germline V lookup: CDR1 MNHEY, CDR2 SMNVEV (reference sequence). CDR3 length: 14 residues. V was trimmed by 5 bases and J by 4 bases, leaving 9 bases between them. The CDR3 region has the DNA TGTGCCAGCAGTCCGGGACGTTATAATTCACCCCTCCACTTT. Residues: CASSPGRYNSPLHF.

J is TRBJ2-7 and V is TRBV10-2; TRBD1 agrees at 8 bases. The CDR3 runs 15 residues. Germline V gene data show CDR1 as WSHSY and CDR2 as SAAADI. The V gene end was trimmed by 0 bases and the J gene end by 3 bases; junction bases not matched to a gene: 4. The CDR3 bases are TGCGCCAGCAGTGAGTCCCGGACAGGGTTCTACGAGCAGTACTTC. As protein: CASSESRTGFYEQYF.

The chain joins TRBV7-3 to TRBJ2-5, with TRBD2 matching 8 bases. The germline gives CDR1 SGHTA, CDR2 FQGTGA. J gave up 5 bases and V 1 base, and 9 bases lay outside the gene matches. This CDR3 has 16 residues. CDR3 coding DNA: TGTGCCAGCAGCTTAAAGGAGCGGGGGCCGGGGGAGACCCAGTACTTC. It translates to CASSLKERGPGETQYF.

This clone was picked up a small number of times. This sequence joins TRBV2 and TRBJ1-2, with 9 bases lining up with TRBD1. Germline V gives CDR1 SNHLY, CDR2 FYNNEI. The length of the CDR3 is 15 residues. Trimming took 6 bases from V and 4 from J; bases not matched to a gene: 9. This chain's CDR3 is CASRTDRGLSYGYTF. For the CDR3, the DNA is TGTGCCAGCAGGACGGACAGGGGATTGTCCTATGGCTACACCTTC. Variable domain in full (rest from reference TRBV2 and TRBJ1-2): EPEVTQTPSHQVTQMGQEVILRCVPISNHLYFYWYRQILGQKVEFLVSFYNNEISEKSEIFDDQFSVERPDGSNFTLKIRSTKLEDSAMYFCASRTDRGLSYGYTFGSGTRLTVV.